What follows are 29 T cell receptor beta chains derived from one specimen sequenced in a study of technical replicates of blood from a few donors. Using immunoSEQ multiplex PCR, the repertoire was profiled, and TCRdb retains in-frame clones only, with some absent. The sample yields 79,000 or so clones, about nine tenths seen once. The sequencing sample was made of T cells isolated from PBMCs. Receptor source: a human donor in good health.

The chain combines TRBV6-1 with TRBJ1-5; 8 bases are shared with TRBD1. V trimming: 5 bases; J trimming: 6 bases; junction bases outside the gene matches: 6. Germline values: CDR1 MNHNS, CDR2 SASEGT. CDR3 length: 14 amino acids. CDR3 loop: CASSWTGYGQPQHF. The CDR3 nucleotides are TGTGCCAGCAGTTGGACAGGGTACGGTCAGCCCCAGCATTTT.

The V and J genes are TRBV5-1 and TRBJ2-1, with 7 bases that match TRBD2. Germline-derived CDR1 and CDR2 are SGHRS and YFSETQ. The CDR3 loop spans 14 amino acids. The V and J ends lost 1 base and 5 bases, in that order; junction bases with no gene match: 3. The CDR3 DNA is TGCGCCAGCAGCTTGTCTAGCGGCAACAATGAGCAGTTCTTC. It encodes CASSLSSGNNEQFF.

CDR3 nucleotides: TGCGCCAGCAGCCAAGATATAGCGGGATGGTCGAATGAGCAGTTCTTC. Amino acid sequence: CASSQDIAGWSNEQFF. The chain carries TRBV4-1 and TRBJ2-1, with 8 positions matching TRBD2. Germline CDR1 is MGHRA and CDR2 is YSYEKL. With 0 bases clipped from V and 7 bases from J, the junction kept 8 bases outside the gene matches. This CDR3 region has 16 residues.

The chain recombines TRBV2 with TRBJ2-2; weak D call: TRBD1 (5 bases). Per germline, CDR1 SNHLY and CDR2 FYNNEI. The CDR3 is 14 residues long. Trimming removed 1 base at V and 8 bases at J, with 11 bases between. The CDR3 bases are TGTGCCAGCAGTGAAGGGCAGGGTGTTGGGGAGCTGTTTTTT. This codes for CASSEGQGVGELFF. Based on the CDR3 plus reference TRBV2 and TRBJ2-2, the full variable domain is EPEVTQTPSHQVTQMGQEVILRCVPISNHLYFYWYRQILGQKVEFLVSFYNNEISEKSEIFDDQFSVERPDGSNFTLKIRSTKLEDSAMYFCASSEGQGVGELFFGEGSRLTVL.

This chain connects TRBV10-2 to TRBJ1-1; D might be TRBD1 (5 bases). Germline lookup yields CDR1 WSHSY and CDR2 SAAADI. The CDR3 runs 13 residues. V was trimmed by 7 bases and J by 0 bases, leaving 9 bases between them. The CDR3 nucleotides are TGCGCCAGCAAAGACAGCTTGAACACTGAAGCTTTCTTT. It is translated as CASKDSLNTEAFF.

V gene TRBV28 combines with J gene TRBJ1-2, with D unclear. Trimming left V 6 bases short and J 7 bases short, with 18 bases between. Germline CDR1 and CDR2: MDHEN and SYDVKM. The CDR3 extends over 14 amino acids. In DNA, the CDR3 is TGTGCCAGCAGACCCTCTGCGGCAGAGTTTGGCTACACCTTC. Protein sequence: CASRPSAAEFGYTF.

V and J are TRBV30 and TRBJ2-1, with a tentative D call TRBD1 (6 bases). V lost 0 bases, J lost 6 bases, and 12 bases lay in between. CDR3 length equals 14 residues. Germline CDR1 GTSNPN, CDR2 SVGIG (reference sequence). The DNA for the CDR3 is TGTGCCTGGAGTGTTGGGCAGGGGAGCAATGAGCAGTTCTTC. Protein sequence: CAWSVGQGSNEQFF. Complete variable domain (other parts from reference TRBV30 and TRBJ2-1): SQTIHQWPATLVQPVGSPLSLECTVEGTSNPNLYWYRQAAGRGLQLLFYSVGIGQISSEVPQNLSASRPQDRQFILSSKKLLLSDSGFYLCAWSVGQGSNEQFFGPGTRLTVL.

This sequence joins TRBV5-1 and TRBJ2-2; 11 bases match TRBD1. The CDR3 sequence is 17 residues long. Unmatched junction bases numbered 7, after V lost 6 bases and J lost 0 bases. The germline gives CDR1 SGHRS, CDR2 YFSETQ. The CDR3 DNA is TGCGCCAGCAATCGTCCGGGACAGGGGGCGAACACCGGGGAGCTGTTTTTT. As protein: CASNRPGQGANTGELFF.

This clone has only one observation. The chain recombines TRBV29-1 with TRBJ1-2; perhaps TRBD1 as D (6 bases). The V end lost 5 bases, the J end lost 6 bases, and 13 bases lay between the germline ends. The CDR3 runs 12 residues. Germline V gene sequence: CDR1 SQVTM, CDR2 ANQGSEA. CDR3 region: CSVPGAQNGYTF. CDR3 in DNA: TGCAGCGTTCCAGGGGCGCAGAATGGCTACACCTTC.

V gene TRBV29-1 combines with J gene TRBJ2-1; the match to TRBD2 covers 7 bases. The V segment lost 8 bases and the J segment 14 bases; nucleotides outside the gene matches: 18. Germline CDR1 is SQVTM and CDR2 is ANQGSEA. The CDR3 contains 13 residues. The CDR3 DNA sequence: TGCAGCTTATCCCGCGGGACTACCCTTGACGAGTTCTTC. As protein: CSLSRGTTLDEFF.

The chain is built from TRBV7-8 and TRBJ2-3; a possible D gene is TRBD1 (5 bases). The CDR3 runs to 14 residues. Germline loops: CDR1 SGHVS, CDR2 FQNEAQ. V shed 5 bases and J shed 2 bases, with 11 bases lying between them. CDR3 DNA sequence: TGTGCCAGCAGCCCTGGGGCGAACACAGATACGCAGTATTTT. Its protein product is CASSPGANTDTQYF. The entire variable domain, with the rest obtained from reference TRBV7-8 and TRBJ2-3, is as follows: GAGVSQSPRYKVAKRGQDVALRCDPISGHVSLFWYQQALGQGPEFLTYFQNEAQLDKSGLPSDRFFAERPEGSVSTLKIQRTQQEDSAVYLCASSPGANTDTQYFGPGTRLTVL.

V and J are TRBV6-5 and TRBJ2-7, with TRBD2 matching 7 bases. Germline CDR1 and CDR2: MNHEY and SVGAGI. V shed 0 bases, J shed 3 bases, and the junction held 5 bases outside the gene matches. This CDR3 has 15 residues. The CDR3 DNA is TGTGCCAGCAGTTACTCAGCGGGACTACTCTACGAGCAGTACTTC. Amino acid sequence: CASSYSAGLLYEQYF.

The CDR3 loop reads CASSAGTLNEQFF. The CDR3 DNA reads TGCGCCAGCAGCGCCGGGACTCTTAATGAGCAGTTCTTC. J is TRBJ2-1 and V is TRBV5-1; perhaps TRBD2 as D (6 bases). Germline V gene data show CDR1 as SGHRS and CDR2 as YFSETQ. The CDR3 contains 13 residues. Trimming stripped 4 bases from V and 7 bases from J, with 12 bases between.

The V gene is TRBV30, the J gene TRBJ1-2, with 10 bases aligning to TRBD1. The CDR3 is made up of 11 amino acids. Germline-derived CDR1 and CDR2 are GTSNPN and SVGIG (reference sequence). V lost 5 bases and J lost 8; bases outside the gene matches: 2. CDR3 sequence (DNA): TGTGCCTGGCAGACAGGGGGCGGCTACACCTTC. This encodes CAWQTGGGYTF. Looking up the rest from reference TRBV30 and TRBJ1-2 gives the full variable domain: SQTIHQWPATLVQPVGSPLSLECTVEGTSNPNLYWYRQAAGRGLQLLFYSVGIGQISSEVPQNLSASRPQDRQFILSSKKLLLSDSGFYLCAWQTGGGYTFGSGTRLTVV.

This chain joins TRBV7-9 and TRBJ2-2; TRBD2 matches at 9 bases. Germline CDR1 and CDR2: SEHNR and FQNEAQ (reference sequence). The junction had 9 bases not matched to a gene; V was cut back by 2 bases and J by 5 bases. This CDR3 has 17 amino acids. The CDR3 DNA reads TGTGCCAGCAGCTTAATGGATCTGCTAGCGGGGACCGGGGAGCTGTTTTTT. Protein sequence: CASSLMDLLAGTGELFF.

The rearrangement uses TRBV7-2 and TRBJ1-1; 7 bases match TRBD1. Germline V lookup: CDR1 SGHTA, CDR2 FQGNSA. The CDR3 consists of 13 residues. J gave up 5 bases and V 5 bases, and 5 bases lay outside the gene matches. CDR3 sequence reads: CASSILQGTEAFF. The CDR3 bases are TGTGCCAGCAGCATATTACAGGGGACTGAAGCTTTCTTT.

The chain joins TRBV7-9 to TRBJ2-7; 9 bases agree with TRBD1. The CDR3 sequence is 14 residues long. V shed 5 bases and J 4 bases; nucleotides not matched to a gene: 6. CDR1 is SEHNR, CDR2 FQNEAQ, per germline (reference sequence). The DNA of the CDR3 is TGTGCCAGCAGCATCGGGACAGGGATTTACGAGCAGTACTTC. Residues: CASSIGTGIYEQYF.

J is TRBJ2-7 and V is TRBV4-3, with D perhaps TRBD1 (6 bases). V lost 1 base, J lost 2 bases, and 12 bases lay in between. Germline V lookup: CDR1 LGHNA, CDR2 YSLEER. The CDR3 runs to 15 residues. This CDR3 reads CASSQGTPGAYEQYF. DNA for the CDR3: TGCGCCAGCAGCCAAGGGACGCCAGGGGCCTACGAGCAGTACTTC.

The rearrangement uses TRBV5-1 and TRBJ2-1; 9 bases agree with TRBD1. Germline CDR1 is SGHRS and CDR2 is YFSETQ. The CDR3 sequence is 16 residues long. V was pared by 1 base and J by 9 bases, with 11 bases of the junction left unmatched. The CDR3 DNA reads TGCGCCAGCAGCTTGATCTCGGGGACAGGGATGCCTGAGCAGTTCTTC. As protein: CASSLISGTGMPEQFF.

The chain has TRBV11-2 and TRBJ2-1; 9 bases are a match to TRBD1. J gave up 9 bases and V 1 base, and 7 bases lay outside the gene matches. From germline, CDR1 is SGHAT and CDR2 FQNNGV. The length of the CDR3 is 15 residues. The chain's CDR3 is CASSLVVTGGTEQFF. DNA for the CDR3: TGTGCCAGCAGCTTAGTCGTGACAGGGGGGACTGAGCAGTTCTTC. Using reference TRBV11-2 and TRBJ2-1 for the parts outside the CDR3, the full variable domain is EAGVAQSPRYKIIEKRQSVAFWCNPISGHATLYWYQQILGQGPKLLIQFQNNGVVDDSQLPKDRFSAERLKGVDSTLKIQPAKLEDSAVYLCASSLVVTGGTEQFFGPGTRLTVL.

The chain couples TRBV13 to TRBJ2-1, with 7 bases matching TRBD1. The CDR3 has 14 residues. Trimming removed 6 bases from V and 6 bases from J; junction bases left unmatched: 8. Germline V gives CDR1 PRHDT, CDR2 FYEKMQ (reference sequence). This CDR3 reads CASRYTDRANEQFF. The CDR3 DNA is TGTGCCAGCAGATATACCGACAGGGCCAATGAGCAGTTCTTC.

As DNA, the CDR3 is TGTGCCAGCAGCCCCAAAACCCCGACAGGGGAGAAAGAGACCCAGTACTTC. This gives the protein CASSPKTPTGEKETQYF. This chain joins TRBV7-9 and TRBJ2-5, with 8 positions matching TRBD1. Germline V gene data show CDR1 as SEHNR and CDR2 as FQNEAQ (reference sequence). V shed 5 bases, J shed 3 bases, and the junction held 14 bases outside the gene matches. The CDR3 runs 17 residues.

This clone occurred once. This rearrangement joins TRBV19 to TRBJ1-1; D is uncertain. V lost 9 bases, J lost 2 bases, and 10 bases lay in between. Germline assignment: CDR1 LNHDA and CDR2 SQIVND (reference sequence). There are 12 residues in the CDR3. CDR3 region: CASGLINTEAFF. The CDR3 region has the DNA TGTGCCAGCGGACTGATAAACACTGAAGCTTTCTTT.

The chain employs TRBV5-1 and TRBJ2-1; D might be TRBD2 (6 bases). Trimming removed 4 bases at V and 4 bases at J, with 9 bases between. In germline, CDR1 is SGHRS, CDR2 YFSETQ. This CDR3 contains 13 residues. CDR3 region: CASSPGLYNEQFF. In DNA, the CDR3 is TGCGCCAGCAGCCCGGGACTTTACAATGAGCAGTTCTTC. The entire variable domain, with the rest obtained from reference TRBV5-1 and TRBJ2-1, is as follows: KAGVTQTPRYLIKTRGQQVTLSCSPISGHRSVSWYQQTPGQGLQFLFEYFSETQRNKGNFPGRFSGRQFSNSRSEMNVSTLELGDSALYLCASSPGLYNEQFFGPGTRLTVL.

This chain links TRBV5-1 with TRBJ2-7; D is unclear. V lost 4 bases to trimming and J lost 4 bases, with 9 bases between them. CDR1 and CDR2 (germline): SGHRS, YFSETQ. The CDR3 is 12 residues long. CDR3 coding DNA: TGCGCCAGCAGCAATACGCAGTACGAGCAGTACTTC. Amino acid sequence: CASSNTQYEQYF.

The chain carries TRBV27 and TRBJ2-7; maybe TRBD2 (5 bases). Germline-derived CDR1 and CDR2 are MNHEY and SMNVEV (reference sequence). There are 14 residues in the CDR3. Trimming pared 3 bases from V and 5 bases from J, leaving 14 bases between. The CDR3: CASSFSGKTHEQYF. CDR3 DNA: TGTGCCAGCAGTTTTTCGGGGAAAACTCACGAGCAGTACTTC.

This clone has more than one count but fewer than ten. The chain employs TRBV29-1 and TRBJ2-2; D remains unclear. V was shortened by 3 bases and J by 1 base, with 3 bases between the two germline ends. CDR1 and CDR2 (germline): SQVTM, ANQGSEA. The CDR3 is made up of 12 amino acids. The CDR3 region is CSVDRNTGELFF. DNA of the CDR3: TGCAGCGTTGACAGGAACACCGGGGAGCTGTTTTTT.

The V and J genes are TRBV5-4 and TRBJ2-1; 10 nucleotides match TRBD2. V was clipped by 2 bases and J by 9 bases; unmatched bases: 5. Germline-derived CDR1 and CDR2 are SGHNT and YYREEE (reference sequence). The CDR3 is 14 residues long. The CDR3 region has the DNA TGTGCCAGCAGCTTTCTAGCGGGAGATCTTGAGCAGTTCTTC. Its protein product is CASSFLAGDLEQFF.

The rearrangement uses TRBV13 and TRBJ2-3; 11 positions match TRBD2. CDR3 length equals 17 residues. Looked up from germline, CDR1 is PRHDT and CDR2 is FYEKMQ (reference sequence). The trim removed 4 bases at V and 2 bases at J, leaving 8 bases unmatched. The CDR3 is CASSSPSGRKATDTQYF. The CDR3 bases are TGTGCCAGCAGCTCCCCTAGCGGGAGGAAGGCCACAGATACGCAGTATTTT.